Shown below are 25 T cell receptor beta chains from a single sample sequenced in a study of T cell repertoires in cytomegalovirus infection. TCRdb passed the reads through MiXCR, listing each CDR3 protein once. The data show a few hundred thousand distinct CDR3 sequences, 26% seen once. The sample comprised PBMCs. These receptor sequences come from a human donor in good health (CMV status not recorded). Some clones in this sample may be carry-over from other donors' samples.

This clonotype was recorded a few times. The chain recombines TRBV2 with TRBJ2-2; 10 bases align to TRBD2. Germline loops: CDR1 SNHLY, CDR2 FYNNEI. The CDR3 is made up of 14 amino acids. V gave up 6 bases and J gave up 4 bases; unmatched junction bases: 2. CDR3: CASRRLAGTGELFF. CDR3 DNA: TGTGCCAGCAGGAGACTAGCGGGCACCGGGGAGCTGTTTTTT. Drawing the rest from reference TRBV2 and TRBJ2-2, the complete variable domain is EPEVTQTPSHQVTQMGQEVILRCVPISNHLYFYWYRQILGQKVEFLVSFYNNEISEKSEIFDDQFSVERPDGSNFTLKIRSTKLEDSAMYFCASRRLAGTGELFFGEGSRLTVL.

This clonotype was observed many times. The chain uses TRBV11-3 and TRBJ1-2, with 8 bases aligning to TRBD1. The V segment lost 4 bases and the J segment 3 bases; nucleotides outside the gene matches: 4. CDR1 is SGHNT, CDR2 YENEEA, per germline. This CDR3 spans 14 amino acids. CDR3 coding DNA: TGTGCCAGCAGCTCAGGGACAGGAGACTATGGCTACACCTTC. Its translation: CASSSGTGDYGYTF.

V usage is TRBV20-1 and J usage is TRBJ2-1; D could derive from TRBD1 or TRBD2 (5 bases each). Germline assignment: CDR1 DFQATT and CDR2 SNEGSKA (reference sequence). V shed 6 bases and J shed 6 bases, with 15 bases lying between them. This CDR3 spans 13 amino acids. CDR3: CSAPRRGSNEQFF. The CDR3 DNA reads TGCAGTGCCCCTAGACGGGGCTCCAATGAGCAGTTCTTC.

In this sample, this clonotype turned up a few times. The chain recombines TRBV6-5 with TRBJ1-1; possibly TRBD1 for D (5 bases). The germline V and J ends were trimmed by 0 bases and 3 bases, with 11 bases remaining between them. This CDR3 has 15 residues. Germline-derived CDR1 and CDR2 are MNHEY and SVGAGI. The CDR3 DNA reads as TGTGCCAGCAGTTACTCGATCTGGGGGTACACTGAAGCTTTCTTT. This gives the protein CASSYSIWGYTEAFF.

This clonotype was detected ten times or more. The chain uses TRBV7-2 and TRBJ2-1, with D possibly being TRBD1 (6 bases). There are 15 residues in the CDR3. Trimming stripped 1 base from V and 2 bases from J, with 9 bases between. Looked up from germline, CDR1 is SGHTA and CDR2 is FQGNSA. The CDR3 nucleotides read TGTGCCAGCAGCTTAGGGGGGACAACCTACAATGAGCAGTTCTTC. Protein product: CASSLGGTTYNEQFF.

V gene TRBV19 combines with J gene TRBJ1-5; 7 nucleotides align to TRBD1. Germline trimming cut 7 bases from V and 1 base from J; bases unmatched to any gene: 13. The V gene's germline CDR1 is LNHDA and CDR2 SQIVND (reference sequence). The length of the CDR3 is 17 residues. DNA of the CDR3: TGTGCCAGTAAGACTCGGGACAGAGCAATCAGCAATCAGCCCCAGCATTTT. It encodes CASKTRDRAISNQPQHF. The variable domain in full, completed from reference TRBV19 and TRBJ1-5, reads DGGITQSPKYLFRKEGQNVTLSCEQNLNHDAMYWYRQDPGQGLRLIYYSQIVNDFQKGDIAEGYSVSREKKESFPLTVTSAQKNPTAFYLCASKTRDRAISNQPQHFGDGTRLSIL.

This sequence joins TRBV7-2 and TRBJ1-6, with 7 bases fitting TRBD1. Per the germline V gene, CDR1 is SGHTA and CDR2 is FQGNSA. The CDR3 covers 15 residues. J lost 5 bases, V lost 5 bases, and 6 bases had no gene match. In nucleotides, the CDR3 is TGTGCCAGCAGCACCTTGACAGGGAATAATTCACCCCTCCACTTT. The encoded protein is CASSTLTGNNSPLHF.

The CDR3 nucleotides are TGTGCCAGCAGCTGGAGACTAGCGGGAGGGAATTACAATGAGCAGTTCTTC. Translating gives CASSWRLAGGNYNEQFF. The chain recombines TRBV5-4 with TRBJ2-1; TRBD2 matches at 14 bases. Germline assignment: CDR1 SGHNT and CDR2 YYREEE (reference sequence). This CDR3 has 17 residues. J gave up 4 bases and V 3 bases, and 6 bases lay outside the gene matches.

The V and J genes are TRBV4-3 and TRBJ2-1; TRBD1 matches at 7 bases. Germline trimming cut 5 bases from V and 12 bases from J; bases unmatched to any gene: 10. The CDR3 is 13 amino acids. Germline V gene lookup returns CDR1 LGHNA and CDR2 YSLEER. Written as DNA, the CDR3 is TGCGCCAGCAGCGTGGTGGGCCCAGGGGGGCAGTTCTTC. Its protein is CASSVVGPGGQFF.

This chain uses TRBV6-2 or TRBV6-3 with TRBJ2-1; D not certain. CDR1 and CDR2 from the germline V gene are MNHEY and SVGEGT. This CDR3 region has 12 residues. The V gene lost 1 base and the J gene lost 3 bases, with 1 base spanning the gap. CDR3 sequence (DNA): TGTGCCAGCAGTTACTTCTACAATGAGCAGTTCTTC. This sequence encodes CASSYFYNEQFF.

As DNA, the CDR3 is TGTGCCAGCAGTTTTCAGGGGGCACGTGGCCCCCAAGAGACCCAGTACTTC. Its protein is CASSFQGARGPQETQYF. The J gene is TRBJ2-5, the V gene TRBV27; 8 bases agree with TRBD1. Trimming cost V 3 bases and J 1 base; bases outside gene matches: 10. CDR1 is MNHEY, CDR2 SMNVEV, per germline (reference sequence). This CDR3 spans 17 amino acids.

The CDR3 DNA follows: TGTGCCAGCAGCTTATTCGAAGGGGGGACTGAAGCTTTCTTT. Protein: CASSLFEGGTEAFF. The rearrangement joins TRBV7-8 to TRBJ1-1; possibly TRBD1 for D (6 bases). The V end lost 2 bases, the J end lost 5 bases, and 12 bases lay between the germline ends. Germline CDR1 reads SGHVS; CDR2 reads FQNEAQ. This CDR3 is 14 amino acids long.

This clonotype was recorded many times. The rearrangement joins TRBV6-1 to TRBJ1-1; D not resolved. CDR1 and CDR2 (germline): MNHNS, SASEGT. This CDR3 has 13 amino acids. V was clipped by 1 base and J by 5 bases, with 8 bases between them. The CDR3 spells CASSEVRATEAFF. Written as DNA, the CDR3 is TGTGCCAGCAGTGAAGTTCGGGCAACTGAAGCTTTCTTT.

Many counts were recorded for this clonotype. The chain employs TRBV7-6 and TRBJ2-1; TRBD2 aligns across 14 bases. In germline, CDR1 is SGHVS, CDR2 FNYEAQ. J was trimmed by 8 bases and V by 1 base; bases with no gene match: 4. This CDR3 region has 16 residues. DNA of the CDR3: TGTGCCAGCAGCTTAGGGGGGACTAGCGGGAGTTATGAGCAGTTCTTC. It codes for CASSLGGTSGSYEQFF.

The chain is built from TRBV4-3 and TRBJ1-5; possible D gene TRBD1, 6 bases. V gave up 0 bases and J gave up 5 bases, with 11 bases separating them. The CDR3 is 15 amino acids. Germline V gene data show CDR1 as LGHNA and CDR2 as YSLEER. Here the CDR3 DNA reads TGCGCCAGCAGCCAAGAACTACAGGGATATCAGCCCCAGCATTTT. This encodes CASSQELQGYQPQHF.

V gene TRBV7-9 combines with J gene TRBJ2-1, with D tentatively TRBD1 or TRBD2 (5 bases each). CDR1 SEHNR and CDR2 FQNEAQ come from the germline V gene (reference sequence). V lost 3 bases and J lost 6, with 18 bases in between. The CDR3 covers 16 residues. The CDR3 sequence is CASSFRTRDRGNEQFF. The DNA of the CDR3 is TGTGCCAGCAGCTTCCGCACAAGGGACCGGGGCAATGAGCAGTTCTTC.

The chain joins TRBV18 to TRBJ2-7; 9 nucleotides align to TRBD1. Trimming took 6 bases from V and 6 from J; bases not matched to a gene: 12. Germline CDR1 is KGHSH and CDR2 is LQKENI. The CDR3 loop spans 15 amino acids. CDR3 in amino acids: CASSRTGGAGGEQYV. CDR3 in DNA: TGTGCCAGCTCGCGAACAGGGGGCGCAGGTGGCGAGCAGTACGTC.

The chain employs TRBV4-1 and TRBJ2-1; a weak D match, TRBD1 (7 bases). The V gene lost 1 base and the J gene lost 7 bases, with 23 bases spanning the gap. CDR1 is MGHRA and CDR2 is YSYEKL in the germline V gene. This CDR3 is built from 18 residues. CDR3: CASSQAVDGGRGVNEQFF. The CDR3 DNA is TGCGCCAGCAGCCAAGCGGTCGATGGGGGCAGGGGGGTGAATGAGCAGTTCTTC.

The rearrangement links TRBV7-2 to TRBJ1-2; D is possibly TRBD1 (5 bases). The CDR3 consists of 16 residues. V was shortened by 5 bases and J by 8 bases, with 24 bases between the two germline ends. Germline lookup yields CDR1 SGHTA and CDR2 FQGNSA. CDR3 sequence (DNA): TGTGCCAGCAGCCCTGGGACGGAAGTTGTACGACGGGGCTACACCTTC. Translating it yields CASSPGTEVVRRGYTF.

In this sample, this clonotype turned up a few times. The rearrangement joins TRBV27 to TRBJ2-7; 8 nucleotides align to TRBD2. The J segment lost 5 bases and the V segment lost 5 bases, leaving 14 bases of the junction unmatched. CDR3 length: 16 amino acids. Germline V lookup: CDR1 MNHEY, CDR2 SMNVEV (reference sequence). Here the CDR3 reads CASSTTGTSISHEQYF. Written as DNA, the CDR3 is TGTGCCAGCAGTACAACCGGGACTAGTATTTCCCACGAGCAGTACTTC.

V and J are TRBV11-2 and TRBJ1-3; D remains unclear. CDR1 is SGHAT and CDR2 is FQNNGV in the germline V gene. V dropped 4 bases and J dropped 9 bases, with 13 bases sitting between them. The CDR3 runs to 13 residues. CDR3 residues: CASSSGLRTTIYF. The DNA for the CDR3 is TGTGCCAGCAGCTCCGGACTGAGAACCACCATATATTTT.

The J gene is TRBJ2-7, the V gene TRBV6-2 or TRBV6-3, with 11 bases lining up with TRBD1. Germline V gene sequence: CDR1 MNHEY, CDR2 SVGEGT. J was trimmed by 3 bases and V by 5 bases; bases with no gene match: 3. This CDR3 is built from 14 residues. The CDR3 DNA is TGTGCCAGCAGTACGGACAGGGGGCTCTACGAGCAGTACTTC. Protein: CASSTDRGLYEQYF.

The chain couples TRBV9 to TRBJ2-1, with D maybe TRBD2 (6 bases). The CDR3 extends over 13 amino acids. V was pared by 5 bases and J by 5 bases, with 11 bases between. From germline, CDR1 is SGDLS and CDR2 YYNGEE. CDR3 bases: TGTGCCAGCAGTGTAAGGAGGGACAATGAGCAGTTCTTC. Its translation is CASSVRRDNEQFF.

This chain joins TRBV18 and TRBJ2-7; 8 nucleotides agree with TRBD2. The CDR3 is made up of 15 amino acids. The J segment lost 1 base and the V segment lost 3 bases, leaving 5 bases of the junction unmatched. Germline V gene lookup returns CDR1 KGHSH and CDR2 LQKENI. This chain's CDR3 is CASSPGVAGSYEQYV. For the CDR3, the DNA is TGTGCCAGCTCACCCGGAGTAGCGGGATCCTACGAGCAGTACGTC.

CDR3 sequence: CASTPARGTYEQYV. CDR3 nucleotide sequence: TGTGCCAGCACCCCAGCGAGGGGCACCTACGAGCAGTACGTC. The chain uses TRBV5-6 and TRBJ2-7, with D tentatively TRBD1 or TRBD2 (5 bases each). Germline-derived CDR1 and CDR2 are SGHDT and YYEEEE. V shed 6 bases and J shed 2 bases, with 15 bases lying between them. There are 14 residues in the CDR3.